This T cell receptor (beta chain) was profiled in a study of T cell responses to AZD1222 COVID-19 vaccine. Points from the study as a whole: A mostly white British donor set with more females was recruited, and clonal diversity was possibly underestimated. At 160-218 and 743-854, vaccine-associated CD4 TCRs were dominant, and they spanned spike. Within unmutated variant regions lay the reported targets of nearly half of spike-specific TCRs.

The CDR3 totals 13 residues. With 8 bases removed from V and 4 bases from J, the gap between germline ends came to 15 bases. Germline-derived CDR1 and CDR2 are ENHRY and SYGVKD. The assay was immunoSEQ multiplex PCR, and TCRdb's table has in-frame clones only and misses some. Altogether 150,000 or so clones are present, 92% being singletons, with the ten largest covering about 1.1%. Details on this clone: Its antigen remains unidentified.

The sequences come from peripheral blood, collected 28 days after the second AZD1222 dose. The receptor's source is an adult who received the AZD1222 COVID-19 vaccine. The V gene is TRBV10-3, the J gene TRBJ2-7; tentative D call: TRBD1 (6 bases). Here the CDR3 reads CAIWAGVGYEQYF. DNA of the CDR3: TGTGCCATCTGGGCAGGGGTAGGATACGAGCAGTACTTC.